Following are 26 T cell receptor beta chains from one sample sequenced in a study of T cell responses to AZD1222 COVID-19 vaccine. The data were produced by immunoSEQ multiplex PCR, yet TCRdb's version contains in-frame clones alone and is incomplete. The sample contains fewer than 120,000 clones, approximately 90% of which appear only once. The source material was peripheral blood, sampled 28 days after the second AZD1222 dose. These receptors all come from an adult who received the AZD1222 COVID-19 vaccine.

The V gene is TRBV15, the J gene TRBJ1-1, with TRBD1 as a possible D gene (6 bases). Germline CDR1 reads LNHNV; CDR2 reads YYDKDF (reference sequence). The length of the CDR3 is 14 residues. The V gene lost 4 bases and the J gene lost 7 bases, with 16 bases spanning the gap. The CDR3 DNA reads TGTGCCACCAGCACCCACGACAGGAACTTTGAAGCTTTCTTT. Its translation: CATSTHDRNFEAFF. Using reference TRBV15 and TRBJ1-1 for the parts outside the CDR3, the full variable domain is DAMVIQNPRYQVTQFGKPVTLSCSQTLNHNVMYWYQQKSSQAPKLLFHYYDKDFNNEADTPDNFQSRRPNTSFCFLDIRSPGLGDTAMYLCATSTHDRNFEAFFGQGTRLTVV.

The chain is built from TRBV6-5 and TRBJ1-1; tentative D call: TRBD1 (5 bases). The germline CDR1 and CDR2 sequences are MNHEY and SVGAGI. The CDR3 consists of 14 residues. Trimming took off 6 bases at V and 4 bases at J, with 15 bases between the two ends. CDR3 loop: CASRRDRGVTEAFF. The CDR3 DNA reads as TGTGCCAGCAGGCGCGATCGAGGGGTCACTGAAGCTTTCTTT.

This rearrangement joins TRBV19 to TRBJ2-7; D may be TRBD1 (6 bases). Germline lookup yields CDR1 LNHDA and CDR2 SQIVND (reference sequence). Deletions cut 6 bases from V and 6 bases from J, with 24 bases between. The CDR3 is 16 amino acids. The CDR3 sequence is CASSPFQGTRMGEQYF. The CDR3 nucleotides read TGTGCCAGTAGCCCGTTCCAGGGGACCCGGATGGGCGAGCAGTACTTC.

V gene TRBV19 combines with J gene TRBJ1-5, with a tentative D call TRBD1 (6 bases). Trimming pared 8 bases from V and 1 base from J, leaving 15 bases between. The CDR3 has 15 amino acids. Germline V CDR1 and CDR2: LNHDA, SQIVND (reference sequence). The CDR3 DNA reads TGTGCCAGTCGACTAGTGCAGGGGAGCAATCAGCCCCAGCATTTT. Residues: CASRLVQGSNQPQHF.

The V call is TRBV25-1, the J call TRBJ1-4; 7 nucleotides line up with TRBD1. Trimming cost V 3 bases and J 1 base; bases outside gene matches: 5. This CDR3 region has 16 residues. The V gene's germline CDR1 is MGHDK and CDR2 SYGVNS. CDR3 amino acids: CASSEGRQGTNEKLFF. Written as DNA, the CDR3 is TGTGCCAGCAGTGAGGGGAGACAGGGAACTAATGAAAAACTGTTTTTT.

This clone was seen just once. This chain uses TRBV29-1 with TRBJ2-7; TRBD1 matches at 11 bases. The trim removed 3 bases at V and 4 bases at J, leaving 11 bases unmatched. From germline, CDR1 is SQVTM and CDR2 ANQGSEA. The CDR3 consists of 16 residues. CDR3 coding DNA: TGCAGCGTTGACCTCGTAGGGACAGGGGGAGAATACGAGCAGTACTTC. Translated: CSVDLVGTGGEYEQYF.

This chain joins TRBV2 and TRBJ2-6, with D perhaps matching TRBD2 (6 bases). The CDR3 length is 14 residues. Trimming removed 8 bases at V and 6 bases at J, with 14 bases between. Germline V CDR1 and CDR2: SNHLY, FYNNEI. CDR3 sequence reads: CASHRRVEANVLTF. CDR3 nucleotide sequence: TGTGCCAGCCACCGGAGGGTCGAGGCCAACGTCCTGACTTTC.

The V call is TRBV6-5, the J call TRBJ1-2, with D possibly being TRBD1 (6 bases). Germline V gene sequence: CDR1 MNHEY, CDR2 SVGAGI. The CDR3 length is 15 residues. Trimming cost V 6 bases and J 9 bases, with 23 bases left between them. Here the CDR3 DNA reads TGTGCCAGCAGACTAGAGAAGATGGGGGGCTTTAGCTACACCTTC. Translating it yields CASRLEKMGGFSYTF.

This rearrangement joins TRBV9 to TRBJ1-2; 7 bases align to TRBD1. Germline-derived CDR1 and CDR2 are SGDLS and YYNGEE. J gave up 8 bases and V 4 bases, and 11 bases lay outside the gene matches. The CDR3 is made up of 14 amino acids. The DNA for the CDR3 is TGTGCCAGCAGCCCCGGAGGACAGGCATACGGCTACACCTTC. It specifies CASSPGGQAYGYTF. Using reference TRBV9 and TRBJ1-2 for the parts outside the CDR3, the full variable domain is DSGVTQTPKHLITATGQRVTLRCSPRSGDLSVYWYQQSLDQGLQFLIQYYNGEERAKGNILERFSAQQFPDLHSELNLSSLELGDSALYFCASSPGGQAYGYTFGSGTRLTVV.

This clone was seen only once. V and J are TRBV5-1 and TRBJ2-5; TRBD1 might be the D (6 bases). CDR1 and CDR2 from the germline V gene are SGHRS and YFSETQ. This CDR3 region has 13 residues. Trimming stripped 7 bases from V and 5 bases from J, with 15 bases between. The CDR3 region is CASYLDSLETQYF. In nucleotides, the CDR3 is TGCGCCAGCTACTTGGACAGCCTGGAGACCCAGTACTTC.

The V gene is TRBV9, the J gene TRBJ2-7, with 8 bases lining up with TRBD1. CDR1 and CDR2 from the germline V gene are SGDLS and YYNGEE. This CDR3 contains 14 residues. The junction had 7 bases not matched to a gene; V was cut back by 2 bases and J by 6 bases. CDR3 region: CASSVQGASREQYF. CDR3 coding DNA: TGTGCCAGCAGCGTCCAGGGGGCATCTCGCGAGCAGTACTTC.

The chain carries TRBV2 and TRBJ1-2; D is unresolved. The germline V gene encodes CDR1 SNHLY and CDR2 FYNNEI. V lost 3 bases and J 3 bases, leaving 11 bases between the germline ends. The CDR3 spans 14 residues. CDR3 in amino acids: CASSDGVFDYGYTF. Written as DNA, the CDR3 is TGTGCCAGCAGTGATGGGGTGTTTGACTATGGCTACACCTTC. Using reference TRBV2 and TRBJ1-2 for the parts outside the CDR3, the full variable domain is EPEVTQTPSHQVTQMGQEVILRCVPISNHLYFYWYRQILGQKVEFLVSFYNNEISEKSEIFDDQFSVERPDGSNFTLKIRSTKLEDSAMYFCASSDGVFDYGYTFGSGTRLTVV.

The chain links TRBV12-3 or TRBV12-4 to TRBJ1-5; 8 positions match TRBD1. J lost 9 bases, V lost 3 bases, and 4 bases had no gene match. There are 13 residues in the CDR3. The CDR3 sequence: CASSLTGEGPQHF. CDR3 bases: TGTGCCAGCAGTTTGACAGGGGAGGGGCCCCAGCATTTT.

CDR3 loop: CASSHPKNDEQYF. In nucleotides, the CDR3 is TGTGCCAGCAGCCACCCCAAGAACGACGAGCAGTACTTC. V and J are TRBV3-1 (or the pseudogene TRBV3-2) and TRBJ2-7, with D unresolved. Trimming removed 3 bases at V and 5 bases at J, with 11 bases between. CDR1 is LGHDT, CDR2 YNNKEL, per germline (reference sequence). The CDR3 sequence is 13 residues long.

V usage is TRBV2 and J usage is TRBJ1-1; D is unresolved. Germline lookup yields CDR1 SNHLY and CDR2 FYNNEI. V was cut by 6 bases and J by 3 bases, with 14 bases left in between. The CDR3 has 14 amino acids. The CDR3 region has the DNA TGTGCCAGCAGCCTAGAGGTGGCGTACACTGAAGCTTTCTTT. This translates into CASSLEVAYTEAFF.

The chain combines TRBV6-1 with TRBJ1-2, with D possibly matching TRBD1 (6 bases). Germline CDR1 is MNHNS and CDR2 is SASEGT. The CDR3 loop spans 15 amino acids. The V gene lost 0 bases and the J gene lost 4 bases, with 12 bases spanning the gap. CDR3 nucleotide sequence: TGTGCCAGCAGTGAAGCTCAAGGGGGAAGCTATGGCTACACCTTC. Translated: CASSEAQGGSYGYTF.

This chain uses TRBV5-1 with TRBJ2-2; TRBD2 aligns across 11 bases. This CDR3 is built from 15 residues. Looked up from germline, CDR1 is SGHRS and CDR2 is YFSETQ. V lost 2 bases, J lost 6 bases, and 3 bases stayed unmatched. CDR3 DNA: TGCGCCAGCAGCTTTACTAGCGGGAGCTCCGGGGAGCTGTTTTTT. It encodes CASSFTSGSSGELFF.

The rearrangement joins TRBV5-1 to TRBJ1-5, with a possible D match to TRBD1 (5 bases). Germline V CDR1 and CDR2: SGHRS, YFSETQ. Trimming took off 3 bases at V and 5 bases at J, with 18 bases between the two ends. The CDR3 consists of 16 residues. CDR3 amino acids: CASSSPERGIHQPQHF. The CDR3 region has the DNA TGCGCCAGCAGCTCTCCAGAACGGGGGATTCATCAGCCCCAGCATTTT.

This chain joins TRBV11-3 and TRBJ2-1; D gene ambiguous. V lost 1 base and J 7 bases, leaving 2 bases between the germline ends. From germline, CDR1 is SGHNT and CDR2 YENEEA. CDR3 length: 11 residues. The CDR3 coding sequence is TGTGCCAGCAGCTTAGGAAATGAGCAGTTCTTC. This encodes CASSLGNEQFF.

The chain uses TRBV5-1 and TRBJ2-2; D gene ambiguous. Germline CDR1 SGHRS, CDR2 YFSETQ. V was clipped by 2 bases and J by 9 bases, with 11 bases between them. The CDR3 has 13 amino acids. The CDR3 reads CASSFSPDRELFF. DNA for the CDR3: TGCGCCAGCAGCTTTTCTCCCGACCGGGAGCTGTTTTTT.

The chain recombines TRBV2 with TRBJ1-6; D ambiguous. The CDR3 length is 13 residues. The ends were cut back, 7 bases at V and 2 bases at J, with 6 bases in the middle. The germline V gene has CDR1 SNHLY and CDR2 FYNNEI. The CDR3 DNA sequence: TGTGCCAGCAAGTATACCTATAATTCACCCCTCCACTTT. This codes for CASKYTYNSPLHF.

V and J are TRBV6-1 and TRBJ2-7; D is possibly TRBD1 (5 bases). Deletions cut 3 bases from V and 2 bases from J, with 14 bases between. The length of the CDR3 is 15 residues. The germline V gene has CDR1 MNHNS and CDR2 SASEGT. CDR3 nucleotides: TGTGCCAGCAGTGACCCCCCCGACAGAACCTACGAGCAGTACTTC. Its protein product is CASSDPPDRTYEQYF.

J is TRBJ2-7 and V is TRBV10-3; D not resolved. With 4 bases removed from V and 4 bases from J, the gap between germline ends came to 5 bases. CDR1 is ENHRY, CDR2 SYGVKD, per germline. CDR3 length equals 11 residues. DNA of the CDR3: TGTGCCATCAGTGCGGAGTACGAGCAGTACTTC. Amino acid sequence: CAISAEYEQYF.

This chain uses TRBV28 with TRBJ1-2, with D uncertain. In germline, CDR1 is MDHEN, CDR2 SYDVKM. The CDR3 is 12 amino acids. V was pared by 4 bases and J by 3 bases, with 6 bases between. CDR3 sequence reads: CASSSDHYGYTF. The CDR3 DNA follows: TGTGCCAGCAGTTCAGACCACTATGGCTACACCTTC.

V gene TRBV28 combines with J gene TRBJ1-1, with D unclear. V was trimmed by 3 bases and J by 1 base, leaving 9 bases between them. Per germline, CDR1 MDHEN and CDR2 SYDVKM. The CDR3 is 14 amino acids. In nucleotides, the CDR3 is TGTGCCAGCAGTTTTGGGGTGGAGAACACTGAAGCTTTCTTT. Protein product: CASSFGVENTEAFF.

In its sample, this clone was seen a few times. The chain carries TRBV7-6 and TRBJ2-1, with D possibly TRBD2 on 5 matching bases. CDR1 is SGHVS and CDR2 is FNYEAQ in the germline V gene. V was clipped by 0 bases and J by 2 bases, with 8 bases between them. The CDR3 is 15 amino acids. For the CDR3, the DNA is TGTGCCAGCAGCTTAGCGCTCGGGGCCTACAATGAGCAGTTCTTC. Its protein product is CASSLALGAYNEQFF. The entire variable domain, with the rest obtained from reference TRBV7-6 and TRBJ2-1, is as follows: GAGVSQSPRYKVTKRGQDVALRCDPISGHVSLYWYRQALGQGPEFLTYFNYEAQQDKSGLPNDRFSAERPEGSISTLTIQRTEQRDSAMYRCASSLALGAYNEQFFGPGTRLTVL.